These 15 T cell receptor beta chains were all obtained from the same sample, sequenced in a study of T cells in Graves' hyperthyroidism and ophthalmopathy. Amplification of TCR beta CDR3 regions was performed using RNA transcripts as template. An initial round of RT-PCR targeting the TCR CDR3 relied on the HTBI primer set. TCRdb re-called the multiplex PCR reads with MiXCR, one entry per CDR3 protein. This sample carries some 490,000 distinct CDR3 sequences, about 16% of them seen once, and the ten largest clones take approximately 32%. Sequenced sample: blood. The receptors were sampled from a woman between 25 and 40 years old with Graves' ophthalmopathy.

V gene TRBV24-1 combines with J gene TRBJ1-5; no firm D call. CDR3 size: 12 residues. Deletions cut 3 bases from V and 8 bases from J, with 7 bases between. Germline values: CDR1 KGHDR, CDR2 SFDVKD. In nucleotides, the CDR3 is TGTGCCACCAGTGATACCTCTGAGCCCCAGCATTTT. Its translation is CATSDTSEPQHF.

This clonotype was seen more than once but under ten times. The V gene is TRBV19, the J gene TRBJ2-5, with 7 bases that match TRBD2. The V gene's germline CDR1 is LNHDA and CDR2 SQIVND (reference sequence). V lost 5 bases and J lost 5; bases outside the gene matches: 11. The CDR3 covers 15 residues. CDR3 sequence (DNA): TGTGCCAGTAGTGAAGAGGCTAGCGGTGGGGAGACCCAGTACTTC. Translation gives CASSEEASGGETQYF.

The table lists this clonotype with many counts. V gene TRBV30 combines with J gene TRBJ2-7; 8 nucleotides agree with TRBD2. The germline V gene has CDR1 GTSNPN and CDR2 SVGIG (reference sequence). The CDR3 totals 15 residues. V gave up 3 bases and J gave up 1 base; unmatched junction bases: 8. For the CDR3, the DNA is TGTGCCTGGAGCAAAAGACTAGCGCCTTCCTACGAGCAGTACTTC. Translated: CAWSKRLAPSYEQYF.

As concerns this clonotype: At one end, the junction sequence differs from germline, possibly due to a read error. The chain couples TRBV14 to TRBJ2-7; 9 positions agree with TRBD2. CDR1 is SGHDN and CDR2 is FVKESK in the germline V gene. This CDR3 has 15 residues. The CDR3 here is CASSPRTSDYYEPYF. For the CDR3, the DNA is TGTGCCAGCAGTCCCCGGACTAGCGACTACTACGAGCCGTACTTC.

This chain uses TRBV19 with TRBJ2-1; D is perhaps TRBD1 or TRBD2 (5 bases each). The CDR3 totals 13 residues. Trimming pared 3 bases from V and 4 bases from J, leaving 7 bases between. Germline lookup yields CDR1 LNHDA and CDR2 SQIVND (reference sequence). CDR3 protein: CASSMGEYNEQFF. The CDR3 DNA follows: TGTGCCAGTAGTATGGGGGAGTACAATGAGCAGTTCTTC.

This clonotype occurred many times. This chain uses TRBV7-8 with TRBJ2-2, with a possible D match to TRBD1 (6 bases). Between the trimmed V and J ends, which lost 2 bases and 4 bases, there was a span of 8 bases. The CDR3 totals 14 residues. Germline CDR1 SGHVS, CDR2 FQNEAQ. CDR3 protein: CASSLSGVTGELFF. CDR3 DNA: TGTGCCAGCAGCTTATCAGGGGTCACCGGGGAGCTGTTTTTT.

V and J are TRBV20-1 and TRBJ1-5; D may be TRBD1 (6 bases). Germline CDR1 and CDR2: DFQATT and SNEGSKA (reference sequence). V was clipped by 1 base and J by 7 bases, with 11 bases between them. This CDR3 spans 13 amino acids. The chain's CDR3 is CSARAGGGQPQHF. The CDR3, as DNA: TGCAGTGCTAGAGCTGGAGGGGGACAGCCCCAGCATTTT.

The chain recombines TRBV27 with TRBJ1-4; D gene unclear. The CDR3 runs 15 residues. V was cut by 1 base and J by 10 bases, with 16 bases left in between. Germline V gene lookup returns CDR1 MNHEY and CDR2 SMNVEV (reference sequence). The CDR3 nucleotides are TGTGCCAGCAGTTTATGGGCGGGTAATTGGGGAAAACTGTTTTTT. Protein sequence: CASSLWAGNWGKLFF.

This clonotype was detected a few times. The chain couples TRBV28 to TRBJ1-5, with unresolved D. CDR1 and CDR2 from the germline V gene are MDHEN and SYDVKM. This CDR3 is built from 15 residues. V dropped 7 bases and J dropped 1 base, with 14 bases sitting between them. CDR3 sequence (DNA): TGTGCCAGCATCTTACGTGGTGGCAGCAATCAGCCCCAGCATTTT. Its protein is CASILRGGSNQPQHF. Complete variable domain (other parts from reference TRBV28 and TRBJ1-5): DVKVTQSSRYLVKRTGEKVFLECVQDMDHENMFWYRQDPGLGLRLIYFSYDVKMKEKGDIPEGYSVSREKKERFSLILESASTNQTSMYLCASILRGGSNQPQHFGDGTRLSIL.

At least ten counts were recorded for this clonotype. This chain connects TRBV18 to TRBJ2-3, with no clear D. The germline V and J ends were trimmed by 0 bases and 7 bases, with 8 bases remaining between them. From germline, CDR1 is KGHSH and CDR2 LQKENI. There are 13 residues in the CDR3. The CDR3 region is CASSPPSVNTQYF. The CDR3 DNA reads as TGTGCCAGCTCACCACCGAGCGTGAATACGCAGTATTTT.

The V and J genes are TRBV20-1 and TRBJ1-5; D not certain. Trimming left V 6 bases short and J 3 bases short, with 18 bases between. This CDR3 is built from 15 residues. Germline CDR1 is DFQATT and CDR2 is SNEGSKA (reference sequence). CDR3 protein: CSAPDFPRTNQPQHF. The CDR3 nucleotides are TGCAGTGCCCCTGACTTCCCCAGGACCAATCAGCCCCAGCATTTT.

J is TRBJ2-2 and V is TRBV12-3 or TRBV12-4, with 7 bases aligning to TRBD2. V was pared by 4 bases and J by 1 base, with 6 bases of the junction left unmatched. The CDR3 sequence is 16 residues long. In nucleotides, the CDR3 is TGTGCCAGCAGTTCTACTAGCGCCCAGAACACCGGGGAGCTGTTTTTT. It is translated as CASSSTSAQNTGELFF.

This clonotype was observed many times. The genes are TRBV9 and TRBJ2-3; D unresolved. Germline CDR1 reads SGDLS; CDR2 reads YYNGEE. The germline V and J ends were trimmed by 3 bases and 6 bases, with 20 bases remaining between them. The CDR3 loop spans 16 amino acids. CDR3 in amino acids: CASSAAGSLLSDTQYF. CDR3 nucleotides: TGTGCCAGCAGCGCCGCCGGTAGCCTGCTTTCCGATACGCAGTATTTT. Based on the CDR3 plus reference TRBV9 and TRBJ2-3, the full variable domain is DSGVTQTPKHLITATGQRVTLRCSPRSGDLSVYWYQQSLDQGLQFLIQYYNGEERAKGNILERFSAQQFPDLHSELNLSSLELGDSALYFCASSAAGSLLSDTQYFGPGTRLTVL.

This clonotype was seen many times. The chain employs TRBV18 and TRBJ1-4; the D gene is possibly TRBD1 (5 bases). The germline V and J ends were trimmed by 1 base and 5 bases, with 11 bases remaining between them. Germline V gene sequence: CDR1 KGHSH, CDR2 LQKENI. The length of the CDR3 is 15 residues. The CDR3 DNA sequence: TGTGCCAGCTCACCACGAACAGGCGTCAATGAAAAACTGTTTTTT. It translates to CASSPRTGVNEKLFF.

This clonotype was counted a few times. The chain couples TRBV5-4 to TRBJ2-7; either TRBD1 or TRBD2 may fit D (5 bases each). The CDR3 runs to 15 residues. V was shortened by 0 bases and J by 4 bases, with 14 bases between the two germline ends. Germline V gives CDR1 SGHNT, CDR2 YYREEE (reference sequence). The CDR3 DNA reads TGTGCCAGCAGCTTGGGGGGGACCCAGGGATACGAGCAGTACTTC. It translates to CASSLGGTQGYEQYF.